This TCR beta chain was sequenced for a study of T-cell reconstitution after alpha-beta-depleted transplantation in children. Germline CDR1 reads LGHDT; CDR2 reads YNNKEL (reference sequence). With 2 bases clipped from V and 4 bases from J, the junction kept 11 bases outside the gene matches. The CDR3 consists of 18 residues. General study points: Recipient T cells and thymic progenitors that survived gave rise to the high TCRbeta diversity observed at day 60 in some patients. It was reported that alpha-beta T cells came from several hundred expanded graft clones (about two months after transplant). T cells produced anew were the main source of T-cell counts and diversity one year after transplant.

Using unique molecular identifiers, the investigators prepared the TCRbeta library. One entry per CDR3 protein, called by TCRdb with MiXCR from the PCR reads. The data show 250,000 to 300,000 distinct CDR3 sequences, with nearly 8% seen just once and 9.1% held by the top ten. With regard to this clonotype: Its target is unknown.

Specimen: peripheral blood, collected 360 days after TCRalphabeta/CD19-depleted stem cell transplant. The chain has TRBV3-1 and TRBJ2-1; TRBD2 aligns across 10 bases. This TCR was sampled from a female patient between 2 and 10 years old who had a stem cell transplant for Fanconi anemia, so the T cells may come from the graft donor. The chain's CDR3 is CASSQRTLGLAVYNEQFF. CDR3 sequence (DNA): TGTGCCAGCAGCCAACGAACGCTAGGACTAGCGGTTTACAATGAGCAGTTCTTC.